The 22 T cell receptor beta chains below all came from one sample that was sequenced in a study of T cells after yellow fever vaccination. TCRdb reprocessed the 5' RACE reads with MiXCR, giving one entry per CDR3 protein. The table has roughly 85,000 distinct CDR3 sequences, 13% seen once; the top ten hold just under 25%. The specimen comprised CD8+ T cells not binding an NS4B(214-222) dextramer, sorted from PBMCs, sampled approximately 22 days after the first yellow fever vaccination. These receptor sequences come from a young man who received the YFV17D yellow fever vaccine.

V and J are TRBV6-5 and TRBJ1-1; TRBD1 matches at 9 bases. The length of the CDR3 is 13 residues. The V and J ends lost 0 bases and 7 bases, in that order; junction bases with no gene match: 0. Germline CDR1 reads MNHEY; CDR2 reads SVGAGI. The CDR3 sequence: CASSYSTGGEAFF. CDR3 coding DNA: TGTGCCAGCAGTTACTCGACAGGGGGTGAAGCTTTCTTT.

This clonotype came up many times. The CDR3, as DNA: TGTGCCAGCAGTGGCACGTCCTACGAGCAGTACGTC. Translating it yields CASSGTSYEQYV. The J gene is TRBJ2-7, the V gene TRBV3-1; D is unclear. The CDR3 spans 12 residues. CDR1 and CDR2 (germline): LGHDT, YNNKEL (reference sequence). Trimming removed 6 bases from V and 1 base from J, with 7 bases in between.

CDR3 sequence (DNA): TGTGCCAGCAGTTTGCGGGTTGGGGTCCTATTCACAGATACGCAGTATTTT. Translation: CASSLRVGVLFTDTQYF. The chain employs TRBV12-3 or TRBV12-4 and TRBJ2-3, with a weak D call TRBD2 (5 bases). This CDR3 is built from 17 residues. Trimming shortened V by 3 bases and J by 2 bases, and 18 bases separated the two germline ends.

This clonotype has more than one count but fewer than ten. The V and J genes are TRBV7-9 and TRBJ2-1; 7 bases are shared with TRBD1. The trim removed 6 bases at V and 2 bases at J, leaving 7 bases unmatched. The V gene's germline CDR1 is SEHNR and CDR2 FQNEAQ (reference sequence). The CDR3 runs to 15 residues. CDR3 sequence: CASSFRDRPYNEQFF. In DNA, the CDR3 is TGTGCCAGCAGTTTCCGGGACAGACCCTACAATGAGCAGTTCTTC.

This clonotype occurred a few times. The chain recombines TRBV18 with TRBJ2-7; the match to TRBD1 covers 7 bases. CDR3 length: 16 amino acids. CDR1 and CDR2 from the germline V gene are KGHSH and LQKENI. Losses at the gene ends were 0 bases for V and 0 bases for J; bases not matched to a gene: 5. The CDR3 reads CASSPPVRGFSYEQYF. The CDR3 DNA sequence: TGTGCCAGCTCACCACCCGTCAGGGGGTTCTCCTACGAGCAGTACTTC.

This clonotype was picked up a small number of times. The chain employs TRBV7-8 and TRBJ2-7; TRBD1 aligns across 9 bases. With 5 bases clipped from V and 3 bases from J, the junction kept 5 bases outside the gene matches. Germline loops: CDR1 SGHVS, CDR2 FQNEAQ. The CDR3 spans 14 residues. CDR3 residues: CASSQPGQGYEQYF. CDR3 sequence (DNA): TGTGCCAGCAGCCAACCGGGACAGGGCTACGAGCAGTACTTC.

This clonotype was counted a few times. The genes are TRBV4-3 and TRBJ2-3; D is possibly TRBD2 (6 bases). The V and J ends lost 2 bases and 0 bases respectively, with 9 bases between them. Looked up from germline, CDR1 is LGHNA and CDR2 is YSLEER. The CDR3 runs 15 residues. Written as DNA, the CDR3 is TGCGCCAGCAGCCAATGGGCGGGGAGCACAGATACGCAGTATTTT. Protein: CASSQWAGSTDTQYF.

The J gene is TRBJ2-4, the V gene TRBV6-1; D is unresolved. This CDR3 is built from 15 residues. Trimming took off 5 bases at V and 7 bases at J, with 18 bases between the two ends. CDR1 is MNHNS and CDR2 is SASEGT in the germline V gene. The DNA for the CDR3 is TGTGCCAGCAGTACACAAACCCGACGTGGGAACATTCAGTACTTC. This translates into CASSTQTRRGNIQYF.

This clonotype was seen a few times. In DNA form, the CDR3 reads TGTGCCAGCGCCCGGGACTTGGGCCGGGAGCTGTTTTTT. Protein product: CASARDLGRELFF. The chain employs TRBV6-5 and TRBJ2-2; tentatively, D is TRBD2 (6 bases). V was pared by 8 bases and J by 9 bases, with 16 bases between. From germline, CDR1 is MNHEY and CDR2 SVGAGI. This CDR3 has 13 residues.

The V call is TRBV5-5, the J call TRBJ1-2; unclear D gene. CDR1 and CDR2 from the germline V gene are SGHKS and YYEKEE (reference sequence). This CDR3 contains 12 residues. Trimming shortened V by 0 bases and J by 8 bases, and 8 bases separated the two germline ends. The CDR3 here is CASSLEGGGYTF. The CDR3 bases are TGTGCCAGCAGCTTGGAGGGCGGCGGCTACACCTTC.

This clonotype was recorded a few times. This chain links TRBV7-9 with TRBJ2-1; D is unresolved. The germline V gene has CDR1 SEHNR and CDR2 FQNEAQ (reference sequence). Trimming pared 1 base from V and 4 bases from J, leaving 8 bases between. The CDR3 length is 14 residues. This CDR3 is CASSLVGQYNEQFF. CDR3 in DNA: TGTGCCAGCAGCTTAGTAGGGCAGTACAATGAGCAGTTCTTC.

This clonotype was detected a few times. The DNA is left out, because the CDR3 cannot be placed on it with certainty; the CDR3 is given as TCRdb lists it. The chain uses TRBV11-2 and TRBJ1-6; TRBD1 is taken as the D call from the table, unchecked against the DNA. The CDR3 spans 13 amino acids, including both terminal residues. CDR1 and CDR2 from the germline V gene are SGHAT and FQNNGV. The CDR3 is CASTSSGSHPSTF.

There are a few counts of this clonotype. The rearrangement joins TRBV27 to TRBJ2-1, with 7 bases that match TRBD2. This CDR3 has 14 amino acids. The germline V gene has CDR1 MNHEY and CDR2 SMNVEV (reference sequence). The trim removed 1 base at V and 8 bases at J, leaving 5 bases unmatched. The CDR3 region has the DNA TGTGCCAGCAGTTTATTGGGGGGGAGGGATGAGCAGTTCTTC. This sequence encodes CASSLLGGRDEQFF.

V usage is TRBV9 and J usage is TRBJ1-1; D remains unclear. V shed 4 bases and J shed 7 bases, with 20 bases lying between them. Germline-derived CDR1 and CDR2 are SGDLS and YYNGEE. The CDR3 contains 15 residues. CDR3 in DNA: TGTGCCAGCAGCCGCTGGGGTAGGGAGGCGGATGAAGCTTTCTTT. It codes for CASSRWGREADEAFF.

This sequence joins TRBV27 and TRBJ2-1; D unresolved. Deletions cut 3 bases from V and 7 bases from J, with 7 bases between. The CDR3 loop spans 12 amino acids. From germline, CDR1 is MNHEY and CDR2 SMNVEV (reference sequence). The CDR3 sequence: CASSFPDNEQFF. CDR3 coding DNA: TGTGCCAGCAGTTTCCCTGATAATGAGCAGTTCTTC.

This clonotype has a count of ten or more. This rearrangement joins TRBV11-2 to TRBJ2-1, with D hard to call. The V end was cut by 5 bases, the J end by 4 bases, with 9 bases between. Germline-derived CDR1 and CDR2 are SGHAT and FQNNGV. The length of the CDR3 is 13 residues. This chain's CDR3 is CASSPRRYNEQFF. The CDR3 coding sequence is TGTGCCAGCAGCCCCCGGCGTTACAATGAGCAGTTCTTC.

This clonotype was counted a few times. CDR3 sequence: CATSGGAGDQIQYF. CDR3 coding DNA: TGTGCCACCAGCGGGGGTGCGGGGGACCAGATCCAGTACTTC. V and J are TRBV15 and TRBJ2-5; TRBD2 matches at 7 bases. The CDR3 is 14 residues long. From germline, CDR1 is LNHNV and CDR2 YYDKDF (reference sequence). J lost 10 bases, V lost 5 bases, and 13 bases had no gene match.

This clonotype turned up a few times. The chain links TRBV7-3 to TRBJ2-7, with D perhaps TRBD2 (5 bases). The CDR3 has 14 residues. Germline V gives CDR1 SGHTA, CDR2 FQGTGA. Trimming left V 4 bases short and J 3 bases short, with 13 bases between. CDR3 in DNA: TGTGCCAGCAGCTCCGGCGGGTTTGGCTACGAGCAGTACTTC. Translated: CASSSGGFGYEQYF. The variable domain in full, completed from reference TRBV7-3 and TRBJ2-7, reads GAGVSQTPSNKVTEKGKYVELRCDPISGHTALYWYRQSLGQGPEFLIYFQGTGAADDSGLPNDRFFAVRPEGSVSTLKIQRTERGDSAVYLCASSSGGFGYEQYFGPGTRLTVT.

There are a few counts of this clonotype. The V call is TRBV7-6, the J call TRBJ2-5; a weak D match, TRBD1 (5 bases). CDR3 size: 15 residues. From germline, CDR1 is SGHVS and CDR2 FNYEAQ. With 0 bases removed from V and 0 bases from J, the gap between germline ends came to 8 bases. CDR3 region: CASSLARQYQETQYF. The CDR3 DNA reads as TGTGCCAGCAGCTTAGCGAGACAGTACCAAGAGACCCAGTACTTC.

The rearrangement joins TRBV6-1 to TRBJ1-1; D might be TRBD1 (5 bases). Germline V gene sequence: CDR1 MNHNS, CDR2 SASEGT. The CDR3 runs to 15 residues. V gave up 7 bases and J gave up 2 bases, with 17 bases separating them. The CDR3 nucleotides are TGTGCCAGCAAAGCAGTTGGGGGGGTAAACACTGAAGCTTTCTTT. It is translated as CASKAVGGVNTEAFF.

This clonotype has ten or more counts. V and J are TRBV12-3 or TRBV12-4 and TRBJ2-2; D unresolved. This CDR3 spans 12 amino acids. V was shortened by 5 bases and J by 4 bases, with 5 bases between the two germline ends. The DNA for the CDR3 is TGTGCCAGCAGTCGATCCACCGGGGAGCTGTTTTTT. This translates into CASSRSTGELFF.

This sequence joins TRBV7-3 and TRBJ2-5; D call uncertain. CDR3 length equals 13 residues. Germline V gene lookup returns CDR1 SGHTA and CDR2 FQGTGA. Trimming removed 1 base at V and 7 bases at J, with 10 bases between. The CDR3 coding sequence is TGTGCCAGCAGCTTAAGTACGGGCGGGACCCAGTACTTC. This sequence encodes CASSLSTGGTQYF.